This T cell receptor (beta chain) was identified during a study of long-term antiretroviral therapy in people with HIV. Notes on the study in general: Pre-ART clonal expansions dominated every time point's repertoire.

Regarding this clone: Antigen specificity is unknown.

The run of the v3.0 immunoSEQ assay was at survey level. Profiling relied on immunoSEQ multiplex PCR, and the TCRdb table lists in-frame clones only, not all of them. The sample shows about 19,000 clones, about 89% of them seen only once. The source was unsorted PBMCs, collected 0.5 years after starting antiretroviral therapy. The clonotype was recovered from a man aged 35 to 55 with HIV.

CDR3 sequence (DNA): TGTGCCAGCAGTGTGAACAGGGATGAGCAGTTCTTC. Amino acid sequence: CASSVNRDEQFF. The chain is built from TRBV2 and TRBJ2-1, with TRBD1 as a possible D gene (6 bases). CDR1 SNHLY and CDR2 FYNNEI come from the germline V gene. The germline V and J ends were trimmed by 4 bases and 8 bases, with 9 bases remaining between them. The CDR3 length is 12 residues.